What follows describes a single T cell receptor (beta chain). These data come from a study of blood T cell repertoires in COVID-19. Sequencing used immunoSEQ multiplex PCR; TCRdb keeps in-frame clones, though not all of them. The sample has approximately 200,000 clones; 75% to 90% are singletons. The specimen was PBMCs or T cells enriched from blood (not recorded which). The sequence was collected from a woman aged 30 to 39 who had recovered from COVID-19.

The CDR3 reads CASSYRTGNTGELFF. The CDR3, as DNA: TGCGCCAGCAGCTACCGGACAGGGAACACCGGGGAGCTGTTTTTT. This sequence joins TRBV5-1 and TRBJ2-2; 7 bases align to TRBD1. After removal of 3 bases from V and 1 base from J, the junction contained 3 bases not matched to a gene. This CDR3 has 15 residues. Germline V lookup: CDR1 SGHRS, CDR2 YFSETQ.